This is a list of T cell receptor beta chains from one sample in a study of blood T cell repertoires in COVID-19. Some clones are missing from TCRdb's copy, which holds only in-frame ones; the method was immunoSEQ multiplex PCR. This repertoire shows about 95,000 clones, just over 90% found once; its top ten account for over 3.5%. The sequencing input was peripheral blood. These receptors came from a woman aged 50 to 60 in a cohort sampled during active COVID-19. The CDR3 runs from the conserved cysteine through the conserved F or W. D genes are given only for firm matches. Expanded clones are given a class, and other clones once, few, many or no size at all.

clone size,D gene,J gene,V gene,CDR3 DNA,CDR3 protein
-,TRBD1,TRBJ1-2,TRBV6-5,TGTGCCAGCAGTCCGGGACAGACCACCCTGGGCTACACCTTC,CASSPGQTTLGYTF
-,-,TRBJ2-3,TRBV9,TGTGCCAGCAGCGTAGGAGGGGGAGGGGTAGGGGATACGCAGTATTTT,CASSVGGGGVGDTQYF
once,TRBD1,TRBJ1-4,TRBV18,TGTGCCAGCTCACCGGACAGGCGGAATGAAAAACTGTTTTTT,CASSPDRRNEKLFF
-,-,TRBJ2-1,TRBV4-2,TGTGCCAGCAGCCAAGATCGGGGAATCAATGAGCAGTTCTTC,CASSQDRGINEQFF
-,TRBD1,TRBJ1-1,TRBV5-5,TGTGCCAGCAGCTATTCCCCGGGACAGGGGGCTGATGAAGCTTTCTTT,CASSYSPGQGADEAFF
-,-,TRBJ1-2,TRBV10-3,TGTGCCATCAGTGGACCAGGGCAGGGGATAACGGGCTACACCTTC,CAISGPGQGITGYTF
-,-,TRBJ1-2,TRBV12-3/TRBV12-4,TGTGCCAGCGCTAGGTTGTACTATGGCTACACCTTC,CASARLYYGYTF
once,TRBD2,TRBJ2-3,TRBV7-6,TGTGCCAGCAGCTTAGGACTAGCGGGGGGCACAGATACGCAGTATTTT,CASSLGLAGGTDTQYF
-,-,TRBJ1-2,TRBV5-4,TGTGCCAGCAGCTTAGACAGCCTCGGGTCGGGCTACACCTTC,CASSLDSLGSGYTF
-,-,TRBJ1-2,TRBV9,TGTGCCAGCAGCGTAGGGGGGGGCGCGGGTGGCTACACCTTC,CASSVGGGAGGYTF
-,TRBD1,TRBJ2-2,TRBV3-1/TRBV3-2,TGTGCCAGCAGCTTGGACAGGGGGCGAGTCGGGGAGCTGTTTTTT,CASSLDRGRVGELFF
-,TRBD1,TRBJ2-1,TRBV7-3,TGTGCCAGCAGCCAGACCGGGACAGGGGACAATGAGCAGTTCTTC,CASSQTGTGDNEQFF
once,TRBD1,TRBJ2-1,TRBV29-1,TGCAGCGTGGGAGGACAGGGGCGCTACAATGAGCAGTTCTTC,CSVGGQGRYNEQFF
-,TRBD2,TRBJ2-7,TRBV19,TGTGCCAGTAGTATAGCTACTAGCGGGACGAGCTCCTACGAGCAGTACTTC,CASSIATSGTSSYEQYF
-,TRBD1,TRBJ1-4,TRBV7-9,TGTGCCAGCGCACCAGGGGGCATTAATGAAAAACTGTTTTTT,CASAPGGINEKLFF
-,TRBD1,TRBJ1-2,TRBV10-3,TGTGCCATCAGTGAGACATACAACACGGGACAGGGGGGCTATGGCTACACCTTC,CAISETYNTGQGGYGYTF
-,-,TRBJ2-1,TRBV18,TGTGCCAGCTCACCACAAAATGCGGATGAGCAGTTCTTC,CASSPQNADEQFF
-,TRBD2,TRBJ2-3,TRBV4-2,TGTGCCAGCAGCCAAGAAATGCTAGCGGGGGCCATCACAGATACGCAGTATTTT,CASSQEMLAGAITDTQYF
once,TRBD2,TRBJ2-7,TRBV5-1,TGCGCCAGCAGGGCCGGGACTAGCGTCACCTACGAGCAGTACTTC,CASRAGTSVTYEQYF
-,-,TRBJ2-2,TRBV10-2,TGCGCCAGCAGTGAGCTACAGCCCACCGGGGAGCTGTTTTTT,CASSELQPTGELFF
-,TRBD1,TRBJ1-6,TRBV5-6,TGTGCCAGCCACAAAGGGGGCCGTGCTAATTCACCCCTCCACTTT,CASHKGGRANSPLHF
-,TRBD1,TRBJ2-7,TRBV6-2/TRBV6-3,TGTGCCAGCAGTCACAGGGGACAGGGGTTTGGCGAGCAGTACTTC,CASSHRGQGFGEQYF
-,-,TRBJ2-3,TRBV7-3,TGTGCCAGCAGCTTACCAGGCACAGATACGCAGTATTTT,CASSLPGTDTQYF
-,-,TRBJ1-2,TRBV20-1,TGCATTGGGGGGGGTAATGGCTACACCTTC,CIGGGNGYTF
-,TRBD1,TRBJ2-7,TRBV5-8,TGTGCCAGCGGGGACAGGAGCTCCTACGAGCAGTACTTC,CASGDRSSYEQYF
-,TRBD1,TRBJ1-1,TRBV7-9,TGTGCCAGCAGCTCACGACAGGGGGCTAGCACTGAAGCTTTCTTT,CASSSRQGASTEAFF
-,TRBD1,TRBJ2-7,TRBV7-8,TGTGCCAGCAGCTTAGGACAGGGGGCGATAGCCTACGAGCAGTACTTC,CASSLGQGAIAYEQYF
-,-,TRBJ1-1,TRBV3-1/TRBV3-2,TGTGCCAGCAGTATACAGGGTACGAACACTGAAGCTTTCTTT,CASSIQGTNTEAFF
-,-,TRBJ1-2,TRBV2,TGTGCCAGCAGTGATCTCGGACGGGAAGTTAGCTATGGCTACACCTTC,CASSDLGREVSYGYTF
-,TRBD1,TRBJ1-6,TRBV25-1,TGTGCCAGCAGTCGGGGGACAGAAAATTCACCCCTCCACTTT,CASSRGTENSPLHF
-,TRBD1,TRBJ1-5,TRBV7-2,TGTGCCAGCAGCTCCCCCCGGGACGGGACAGGGGATCAGCCCCAGCATTTT,CASSSPRDGTGDQPQHF
-,-,TRBJ1-2,TRBV18,TGTGCCAGCTCCGAAGACAGAGCTAACTATGGCTACACCTTC,CASSEDRANYGYTF
-,-,TRBJ2-7,TRBV7-9,TGTGCCAGCAGCGAAGGGGCAGGGCTCGAGCAGTACTTC,CASSEGAGLEQYF
-,TRBD2,TRBJ2-1,TRBV7-6,TGTGCCAGCAGCCGACCGGGACTAGCGGGGCTCATGAACAATGAGCAGTTCTTC,CASSRPGLAGLMNNEQFF
-,-,TRBJ1-5,TRBV7-9,TGTGCCAGCAGCTTATCCACAGGGTCGGATCAGCCCCAGCATTTT,CASSLSTGSDQPQHF
once,-,TRBJ1-5,TRBV27,TGTGCCAGCAGCCCCAGGGGATATAGCAATCAGCCCCAGCATTTT,CASSPRGYSNQPQHF
-,-,TRBJ2-1,TRBV9,TGTGCCAGCAGCGTAGATCGGAGGGCTTACAATGAGCAGTTCTTC,CASSVDRRAYNEQFF
-,-,TRBJ1-2,TRBV11-2,TGTGCCAGCAGCTCGAGGGTGGCATACACCTTC,CASSSRVAYTF
few,-,TRBJ2-7,TRBV20-1,TGCAGTGGAGGACAGAATGGCGAGCAGTACTTC,CSGGQNGEQYF
once,-,TRBJ2-7,TRBV9,TGTGCCAGCAGCCAGGGGTGGACCCCGGGCGAGCAGTACTTC,CASSQGWTPGEQYF